These 25 T cell receptor beta chains came from one sample sequenced in a study of siplizumab effects on memory and regulatory T cells. Clones were read by immunoSEQ multiplex PCR, and TCRdb kept only the in-frame ones, dropping some. The sample includes about 87,000 clones, around 94% of them seen just once. Sequencing input: non-Treg CD4+ T cells sorted from blood. The receptors stem from a human donor in good health.

This chain joins TRBV7-9 and TRBJ1-1; 7 bases are shared with TRBD1. CDR1 SEHNR and CDR2 FQNEAQ come from the germline V gene (reference sequence). The V and J ends lost 3 bases and 1 base, in that order; junction bases with no gene match: 14. The CDR3 totals 18 residues. The CDR3 DNA is TGTGCCAGCAGCTTGGTGGGTCGGGACAGAAGGAGGAACACTGAAGCTTTCTTT. Translation: CASSLVGRDRRRNTEAFF.

This clone was counted once. This chain uses TRBV19 with TRBJ1-5, with TRBD1 identical over 8 bases. CDR1 and CDR2 (germline): LNHDA, SQIVND (reference sequence). The CDR3 totals 15 residues. The V segment lost 5 bases and the J segment 4 bases; nucleotides outside the gene matches: 7. The CDR3 spells CASSGTGVINQPQHF. As DNA, the CDR3 is TGTGCCAGTAGTGGGACAGGCGTTATTAATCAGCCCCAGCATTTT.

The V gene is TRBV7-3, the J gene TRBJ2-5; D not resolved. The CDR3 extends over 13 amino acids. Per the germline V gene, CDR1 is SGHTA and CDR2 is FQGTGA. Trimming cost V 1 base and J 6 bases, with 9 bases left between them. The chain's CDR3 is CASSLISGQTQYF. DNA of the CDR3: TGTGCCAGCAGCTTAATTTCCGGCCAGACCCAGTACTTC.

The gene calls are TRBV4-1 and TRBJ2-1, with TRBD2 matching 15 bases. The germline gives CDR1 MGHRA, CDR2 YSYEKL. This CDR3 region has 17 residues. V lost 4 bases to trimming and J lost 4 bases; unmatched junction nucleotides: 5. CDR3 sequence reads: CASSLRTSGGEYNEQFF. As DNA, the CDR3 is TGCGCCAGCAGCCTGAGGACTAGCGGGGGGGAGTACAATGAGCAGTTCTTC.

The V call is TRBV5-1, the J call TRBJ2-3; D call uncertain. The V gene lost 0 bases and the J gene lost 5 bases, with 13 bases spanning the gap. The length of the CDR3 is 15 residues. Germline lookup yields CDR1 SGHRS and CDR2 YFSETQ. This CDR3 is CASSLAGLAGDTQYF. In nucleotides, the CDR3 is TGCGCCAGCAGCTTGGCCGGTTTAGCTGGAGATACGCAGTATTTT.

V usage is TRBV19 and J usage is TRBJ2-5; D is perhaps TRBD1 (6 bases). Germline V gene data show CDR1 as LNHDA and CDR2 as SQIVND (reference sequence). There are 14 residues in the CDR3. V was pared by 5 bases and J by 5 bases, with 15 bases between. CDR3 residues: CASSPQGLGETQYF. For the CDR3, the DNA is TGTGCCAGTAGTCCACAGGGATTGGGGGAGACCCAGTACTTC.

The chain has TRBV7-2 and TRBJ2-7; D might be TRBD1 (6 bases). The germline CDR1 and CDR2 sequences are SGHTA and FQGNSA. Trimming left V 4 bases short and J 3 bases short, with 13 bases between. The length of the CDR3 is 14 residues. This CDR3 is CASSSSQGNYEQYF. DNA of the CDR3: TGTGCCAGCAGCTCCTCCCAGGGGAACTACGAGCAGTACTTC.

The sample holds one count of this clone. V is TRBV4-1 and J is TRBJ1-3; no clear D gene. The CDR3 consists of 14 residues. Trimming pared 1 base from V and 2 bases from J, leaving 6 bases between. Germline lookup yields CDR1 MGHRA and CDR2 YSYEKL. The CDR3 reads CASSQGGPGNTIYF. The CDR3 DNA is TGCGCCAGCAGCCAAGGGGGTCCTGGAAACACCATATATTTT.

The gene calls are TRBV2 and TRBJ2-7, with D uncertain. Per germline, CDR1 SNHLY and CDR2 FYNNEI. Between the trimmed V and J ends, which lost 0 bases and 6 bases, there was a span of 9 bases. There are 13 residues in the CDR3. In nucleotides, the CDR3 is TGTGCCAGCAGTGAAGCTCGAAGATCCGAGCAGTACTTC. Translated, it gives CASSEARRSEQYF.

The CDR3 here is CASSKQAGLNTEAFF. The CDR3 DNA follows: TGCGCCAGCAGCAAGCAAGCAGGTCTGAACACTGAAGCTTTCTTT. The rearrangement uses TRBV5-1 and TRBJ1-1; no clear D gene. This CDR3 comprises 15 residues. CDR1 and CDR2 from the germline V gene are SGHRS and YFSETQ. V was clipped by 4 bases and J by 0 bases, with 13 bases between them.

The rearrangement uses TRBV19 and TRBJ1-5, with a possible D match to TRBD1 (5 bases). V shed 4 bases and J shed 7 bases, with 14 bases lying between them. The CDR3 consists of 14 residues. CDR1 LNHDA and CDR2 SQIVND come from the germline V gene (reference sequence). CDR3 DNA: TGTGCCAGTAGTAGGGGGGTCCTGGAGCAGCCCCAGCATTTT. It translates to CASSRGVLEQPQHF.

This chain uses TRBV7-9 with TRBJ1-1; D is undetermined. Germline CDR1 and CDR2: SEHNR and FQNEAQ (reference sequence). Trimming shortened V by 5 bases and J by 8 bases, and 15 bases separated the two germline ends. This CDR3 is built from 13 residues. The CDR3 loop is CASSGSTGIEAFF. The CDR3 region has the DNA TGTGCCAGCAGCGGAAGTACGGGCATAGAAGCTTTCTTT. The variable domain in full, with the rest retrieved from reference TRBV7-9 and TRBJ1-1, is DTGVSQNPRHKITKRGQNVTFRCDPISEHNRLYWYRQTLGQGPEFLTYFQNEAQLEKSRLLSDRFSAERPKGSFSTLEIQRTEQGDSAMYLCASSGSTGIEAFFGQGTRLTVV.

This clone was found once. V usage is TRBV10-2 and J usage is TRBJ1-5, with TRBD1 matching 7 bases. The CDR3 runs to 14 residues. Per the germline V gene, CDR1 is WSHSY and CDR2 is SAAADI. V dropped 7 bases and J dropped 3; count of bases not matched to a gene: 6. The CDR3 coding sequence is TGCGCCAGCAATAGACAGGGATACAATCAGCCCCAGCATTTT. It specifies CASNRQGYNQPQHF.

This chain uses TRBV9 with TRBJ2-3, with a weak D call TRBD2 (6 bases). V dropped 3 bases and J dropped 2 bases, with 13 bases sitting between them. CDR1 is SGDLS and CDR2 is YYNGEE in the germline V gene. This CDR3 spans 15 amino acids. The CDR3 nucleotides are TGTGCCAGCAGCGGATTAGCGGTGCCCACAGATACGCAGTATTTT. This codes for CASSGLAVPTDTQYF. Based on the CDR3 plus reference TRBV9 and TRBJ2-3, the full variable domain is DSGVTQTPKHLITATGQRVTLRCSPRSGDLSVYWYQQSLDQGLQFLIQYYNGEERAKGNILERFSAQQFPDLHSELNLSSLELGDSALYFCASSGLAVPTDTQYFGPGTRLTVL.

The J gene is TRBJ1-5, the V gene TRBV6-1; 10 nucleotides line up with TRBD1. This CDR3 spans 14 amino acids. Germline V lookup: CDR1 MNHNS, CDR2 SASEGT. The V and J ends lost 6 bases and 9 bases, in that order; junction bases with no gene match: 8. CDR3: CASRPGQGIPPQHF. CDR3 nucleotides: TGTGCCAGCAGGCCGGGACAGGGGATTCCGCCCCAGCATTTT.

Concerning this clone: A read error may account for a junction end that differs from germline. The chain couples TRBV27 to TRBJ2-3, with D uncertain. The germline gives CDR1 MNHEY, CDR2 SMNVEV (reference sequence). This CDR3 has 15 residues. The CDR3: CASSLSGLSTDTQYF. As DNA, the CDR3 is TGTGCCAGCAGCTTATCCGGCCTTAGCACAGATACGCAGTATTTT.

The rearrangement joins TRBV5-1 to TRBJ1-3; 7 positions match TRBD1. The V gene end was trimmed by 0 bases and the J gene end by 4 bases; junction bases not matched to a gene: 4. The CDR3 totals 15 residues. From germline, CDR1 is SGHRS and CDR2 YFSETQ. The CDR3 sequence: CASSLGDRRGNTIYF. CDR3 bases: TGCGCCAGCAGCTTGGGGGACAGACGAGGAAACACCATATATTTT.

The CDR3 spells CAYKQQNMNTEAFF. CDR3 DNA: TGTGCCTATAAACAGCAAAACATGAACACTGAAGCTTTCTTT. The V call is TRBV30, the J call TRBJ1-1; D gene ambiguous. The CDR3 has 14 amino acids. Deletions cut 7 bases from V and 0 bases from J, with 15 bases between. Looked up from germline, CDR1 is GTSNPN and CDR2 is SVGIG (reference sequence). The variable domain in full, with the rest retrieved from reference TRBV30 and TRBJ1-1, is SQTIHQWPATLVQPVGSPLSLECTVEGTSNPNLYWYRQAAGRGLQLLFYSVGIGQISSEVPQNLSASRPQDRQFILSSKKLLLSDSGFYLCAYKQQNMNTEAFFGQGTRLTVV.

This chain connects TRBV19 to TRBJ2-2; TRBD1 aligns across 8 bases. The CDR3 is made up of 15 amino acids. Germline V lookup: CDR1 LNHDA, CDR2 SQIVND (reference sequence). Trimming took 7 bases from V and 2 from J; bases not matched to a gene: 6. CDR3 in DNA: TGTGCCAGTACTTCCGGACAGGGTAACACCGGGGAGCTGTTTTTT. Amino acids: CASTSGQGNTGELFF.

The chain carries TRBV15 and TRBJ1-5, with D unresolved. The germline V gene encodes CDR1 LNHNV and CDR2 YYDKDF (reference sequence). CDR3 length: 15 amino acids. Trimming left V 0 bases short and J 6 bases short, with 12 bases between. CDR3 sequence (DNA): TGTGCCACCAGCAGAGATCTTATGAGGGCTCAGCCCCAGCATTTT. This sequence encodes CATSRDLMRAQPQHF.

The chain combines TRBV29-1 with TRBJ2-2; 11 nucleotides match TRBD1. The CDR3 is 14 amino acids. The trim removed 7 bases at V and 5 bases at J, leaving 6 bases unmatched. Germline values: CDR1 SQVTM, CDR2 ANQGSEA. CDR3 sequence: CSAAGQGVTGELFF. The CDR3 coding sequence is TGCAGCGCGGCGGGACAGGGGGTTACCGGGGAGCTGTTTTTT.

In regard to this clone: Here the CDR3 omits its conserved ending phenylalanine or tryptophan, so a read error is the likely source. The limits of the CDR3 on the DNA are not certain, so only TCRdb's listed CDR3 is given. This chain joins TRBV12-2 and TRBJ2-4; the table assigns TRBD2, which was not confirmed against the DNA. TRBV12-2 is marked as a pseudogene. The CDR3 is 11 amino acids in total, end residues counted. The CDR3 spells CASRLTLELTI.

This clone was found once. The chain combines TRBV6-1 with TRBJ1-5; tentative D call: TRBD1 (5 bases). V was cut by 1 base and J by 0 bases, with 7 bases left in between. The CDR3 has 15 residues. The germline V gene encodes CDR1 MNHNS and CDR2 SASEGT. CDR3 in amino acids: CASSEGQISNQPQHF. The CDR3 region has the DNA TGTGCCAGCAGTGAAGGACAGATTAGCAATCAGCCCCAGCATTTT.

The gene calls are TRBV9 and TRBJ1-3; TRBD1 is a possible D gene (6 bases). CDR3 length: 17 residues. Trimming pared 3 bases from V and 2 bases from J, leaving 18 bases between. CDR1 is SGDLS and CDR2 is YYNGEE in the germline V gene. CDR3 nucleotide sequence: TGTGCCAGCAGCGCCCGAGGGGGGGCAGGGCCTGGAAACACCATATATTTT. Translating it yields CASSARGGAGPGNTIYF.

This chain connects TRBV7-2 to TRBJ2-4; 7 bases align to TRBD2. The V gene's germline CDR1 is SGHTA and CDR2 FQGNSA. Trimming took 5 bases from V and 6 from J; bases not matched to a gene: 16. This CDR3 is 17 amino acids long. Written as DNA, the CDR3 is TGTGCCAGCAGCCATGAATCCGGGCCGTGGGGGGGAAACATTCAGTACTTC. Its protein is CASSHESGPWGGNIQYF.